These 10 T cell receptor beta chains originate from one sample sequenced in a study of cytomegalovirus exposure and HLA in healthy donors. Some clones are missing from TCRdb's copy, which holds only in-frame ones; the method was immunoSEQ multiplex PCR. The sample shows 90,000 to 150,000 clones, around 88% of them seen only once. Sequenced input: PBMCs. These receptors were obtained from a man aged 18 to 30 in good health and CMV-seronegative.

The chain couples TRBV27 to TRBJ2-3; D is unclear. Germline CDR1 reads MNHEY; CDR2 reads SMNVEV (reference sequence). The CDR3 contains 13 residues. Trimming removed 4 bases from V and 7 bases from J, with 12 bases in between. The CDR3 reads CASSSTIWYTQYF. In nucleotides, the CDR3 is TGTGCCAGCAGTTCCACTATTTGGTATACGCAGTATTTT.

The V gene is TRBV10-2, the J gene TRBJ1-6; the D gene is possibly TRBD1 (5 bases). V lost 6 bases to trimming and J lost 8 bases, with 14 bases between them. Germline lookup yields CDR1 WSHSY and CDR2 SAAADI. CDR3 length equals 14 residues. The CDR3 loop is CASSRGTDYSPLHF. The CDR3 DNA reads TGCGCCAGCAGCCGAGGGACTGACTATTCACCCCTCCACTTT.

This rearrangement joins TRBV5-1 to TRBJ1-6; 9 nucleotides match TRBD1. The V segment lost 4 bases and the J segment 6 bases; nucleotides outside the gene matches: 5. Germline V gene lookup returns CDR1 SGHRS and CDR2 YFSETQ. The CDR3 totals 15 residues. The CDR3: CASSPPDRGNSPLHF. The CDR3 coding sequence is TGCGCCAGCAGCCCCCCGGACAGGGGTAATTCACCCCTCCACTTT.

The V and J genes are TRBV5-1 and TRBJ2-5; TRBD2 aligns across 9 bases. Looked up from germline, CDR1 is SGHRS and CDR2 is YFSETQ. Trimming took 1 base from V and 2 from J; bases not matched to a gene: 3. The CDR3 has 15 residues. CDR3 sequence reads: CASSLSTSGQETQYF. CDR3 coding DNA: TGCGCCAGCAGCTTGAGTACTAGCGGGCAAGAGACCCAGTACTTC. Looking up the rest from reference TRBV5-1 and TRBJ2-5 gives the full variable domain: KAGVTQTPRYLIKTRGQQVTLSCSPISGHRSVSWYQQTPGQGLQFLFEYFSETQRNKGNFPGRFSGRQFSNSRSEMNVSTLELGDSALYLCASSLSTSGQETQYFGPGTRLLVL.

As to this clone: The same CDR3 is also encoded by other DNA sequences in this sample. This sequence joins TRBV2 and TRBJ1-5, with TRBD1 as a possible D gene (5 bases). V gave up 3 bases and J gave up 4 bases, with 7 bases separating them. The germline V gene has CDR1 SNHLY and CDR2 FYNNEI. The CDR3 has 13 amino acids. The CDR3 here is CASSDSGNQPQHF. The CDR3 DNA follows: TGTGCCAGCAGTGATTCAGGGAATCAGCCCCAGCATTTT.

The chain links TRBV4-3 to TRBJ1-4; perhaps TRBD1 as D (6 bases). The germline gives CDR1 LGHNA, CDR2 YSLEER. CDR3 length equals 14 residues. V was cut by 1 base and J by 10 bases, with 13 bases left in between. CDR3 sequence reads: CASSQGEGVVKLFF. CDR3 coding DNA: TGCGCCAGCAGCCAAGGGGAGGGGGTCGTAAAACTGTTTTTT.

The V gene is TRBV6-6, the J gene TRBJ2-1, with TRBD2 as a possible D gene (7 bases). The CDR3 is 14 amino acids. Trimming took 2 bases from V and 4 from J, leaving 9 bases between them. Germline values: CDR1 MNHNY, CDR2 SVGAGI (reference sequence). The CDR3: CASSYRGAYNEQFF. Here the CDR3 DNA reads TGTGCCAGCAGTTACCGGGGGGCTTACAATGAGCAGTTCTTC.

CDR3 region: CASSLDRQGNSPLHF. In nucleotides, the CDR3 is TGCGCCAGCAGCCTTGACCGACAGGGGAACTCACCCCTCCACTTT. The chain is built from TRBV4-3 and TRBJ1-6; 8 bases match TRBD1. With 4 bases clipped from V and 10 bases from J, the junction kept 9 bases outside the gene matches. There are 15 residues in the CDR3. Germline CDR1 is LGHNA and CDR2 is YSLEER.

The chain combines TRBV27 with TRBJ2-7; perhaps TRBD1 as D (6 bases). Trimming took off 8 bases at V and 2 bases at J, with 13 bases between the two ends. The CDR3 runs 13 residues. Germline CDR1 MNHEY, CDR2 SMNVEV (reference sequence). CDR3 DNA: TGTGCCAGCGGGGGACACGCCGCCTACGAGCAGTACTTC. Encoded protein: CASGGHAAYEQYF.

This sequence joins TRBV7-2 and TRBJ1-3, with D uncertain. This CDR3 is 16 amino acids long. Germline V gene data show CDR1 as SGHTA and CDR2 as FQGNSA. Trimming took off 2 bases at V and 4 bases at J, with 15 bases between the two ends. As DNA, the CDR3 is TGTGCCAGCAGCTTATCACGCAGGACTATCGGAAACACCATATATTTT. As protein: CASSLSRRTIGNTIYF. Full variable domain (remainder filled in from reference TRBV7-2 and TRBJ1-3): GAGVSQSPSNKVTEKGKDVELRCDPISGHTALYWYRQSLGQGLEFLIYFQGNSAPDKSGLPSDRFSAERTGGSVSTLTIQRTQQEDSAVYLCASSLSRRTIGNTIYFGEGSWLTVV.